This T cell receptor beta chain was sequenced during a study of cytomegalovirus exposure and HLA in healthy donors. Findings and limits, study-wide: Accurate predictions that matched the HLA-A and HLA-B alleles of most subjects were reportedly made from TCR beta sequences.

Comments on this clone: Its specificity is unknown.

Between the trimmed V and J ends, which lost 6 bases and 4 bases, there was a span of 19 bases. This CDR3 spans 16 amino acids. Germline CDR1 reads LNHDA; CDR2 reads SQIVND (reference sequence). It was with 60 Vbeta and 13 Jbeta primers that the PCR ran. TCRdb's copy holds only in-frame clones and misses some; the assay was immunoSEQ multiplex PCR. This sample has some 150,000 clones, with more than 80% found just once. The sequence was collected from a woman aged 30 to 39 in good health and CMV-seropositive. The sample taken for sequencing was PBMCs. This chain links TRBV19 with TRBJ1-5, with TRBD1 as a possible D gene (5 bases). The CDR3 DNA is TGTGCCAGTAGCGGGACTTTCCTCCGCTCAAATCAGCCCCAGCATTTT. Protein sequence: CASSGTFLRSNQPQHF.